This T cell receptor beta chain was found in a study of blood T cell repertoires in COVID-19. Study context: Acute and convalescent COVID-19 samples came from the United States, Italy and Spain. Sources were T cells, B-cell-depleted T cells, or PBMCs; the material itself was cDNA or gDNA.

CDR1 is SGHRS and CDR2 is YFSETQ in the germline V gene. The CDR3 extends over 14 amino acids. Trimming stripped 4 bases from V and 8 bases from J, with 18 bases between. As handled by the study authors: Estimates of nucleated cell counts were drawn from the amplification of reference gene primers. Sequenced by immunoSEQ multiplex PCR; TCRdb stores in-frame clones only, minus some. V and J calls and clone size follow that table, whereas D and trimming were derived from the DNA. This table holds a few hundred thousand clones, roughly 87% found once. The sequence was collected from a young man with active or convalescent COVID-19. Sequenced material: peripheral blood. The chain couples TRBV5-1 to TRBJ1-2, with a tentative D call TRBD1 (5 bases). CDR3 loop: CASSGTGVDDGYTF. The CDR3 nucleotides read TGCGCCAGCAGCGGGACTGGGGTGGATGACGGCTACACCTTC. Variable domain in full (rest from reference TRBV5-1 and TRBJ1-2): KAGVTQTPRYLIKTRGQQVTLSCSPISGHRSVSWYQQTPGQGLQFLFEYFSETQRNKGNFPGRFSGRQFSNSRSEMNVSTLELGDSALYLCASSGTGVDDGYTFGSGTRLTVV.